The T cell receptor beta chain under discussion was sequenced for a study of shared T cell receptors in the human thymus. Germline CDR1 is MNHEY and CDR2 is SVGAGI. The CDR3 has 14 residues. V was cut by 5 bases and J by 5 bases, with 15 bases left in between. Sequenced by immunoSEQ multiplex PCR; TCRdb stores in-frame clones only, minus some. This repertoire shows some 400,000 clones, 95% found once; its top ten account for approximately 0.018%. The sequenced material came from thymocytes. The V gene is TRBV6-5, the J gene TRBJ1-1; D might be TRBD1 (6 bases). This TCR came from a human donor. CDR3 in amino acids: CASSTKGGWTEAFF. CDR3 nucleotides: TGTGCCAGCAGTACCAAAGGGGGGTGGACTGAAGCTTTCTTT.